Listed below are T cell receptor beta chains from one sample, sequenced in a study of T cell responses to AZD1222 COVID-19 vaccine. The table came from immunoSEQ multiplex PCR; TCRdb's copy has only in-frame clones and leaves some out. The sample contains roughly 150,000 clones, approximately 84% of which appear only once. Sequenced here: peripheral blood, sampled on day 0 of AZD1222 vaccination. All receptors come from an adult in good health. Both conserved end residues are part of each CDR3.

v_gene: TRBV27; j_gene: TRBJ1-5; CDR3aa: CASSPGGTGIGGNQPQHF
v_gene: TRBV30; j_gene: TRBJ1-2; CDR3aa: CAWRADTGKANYGYTF
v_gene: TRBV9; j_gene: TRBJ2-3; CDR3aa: CASSVTDSGGTRYTDTQYF
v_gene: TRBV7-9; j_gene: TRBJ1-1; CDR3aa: CASSLTTNTEAFF
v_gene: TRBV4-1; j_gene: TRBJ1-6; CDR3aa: CASSQELWGARVAPASPLHF
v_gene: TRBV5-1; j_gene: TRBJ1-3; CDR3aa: CASSLEGSSGNTIYF
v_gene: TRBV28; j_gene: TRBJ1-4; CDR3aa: CASSLRVGASNEKLFF
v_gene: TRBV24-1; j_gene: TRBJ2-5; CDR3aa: CATSDTQETQYF
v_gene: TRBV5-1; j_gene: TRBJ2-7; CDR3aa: CASSLLTGTSREQYF
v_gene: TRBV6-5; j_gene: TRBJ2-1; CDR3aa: CASRILDSSYNEQFF
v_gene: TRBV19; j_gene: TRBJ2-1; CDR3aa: CASRPGSGRGSYNEQFF
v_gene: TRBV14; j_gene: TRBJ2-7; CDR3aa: CASSPGLGNYEQYF
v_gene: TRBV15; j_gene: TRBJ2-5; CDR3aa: CATSRGGETQYF
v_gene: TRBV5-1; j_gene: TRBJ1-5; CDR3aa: CASSLAGVRGQPQHF
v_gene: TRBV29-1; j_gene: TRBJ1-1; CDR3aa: CSVGQQNTEAFF
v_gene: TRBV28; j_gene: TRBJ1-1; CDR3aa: CASSLGHMNTEAFF
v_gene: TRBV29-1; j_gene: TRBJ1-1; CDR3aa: CSVEVTRNTEAFF
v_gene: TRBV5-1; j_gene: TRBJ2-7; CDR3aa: CASSSPGAHEQYF
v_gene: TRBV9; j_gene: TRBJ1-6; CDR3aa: CASSVGEFSSYNSPLHF
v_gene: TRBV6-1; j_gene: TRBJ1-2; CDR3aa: CASSEFPNYGYTF
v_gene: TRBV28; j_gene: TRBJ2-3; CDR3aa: CASSRTSGGTDTQYF
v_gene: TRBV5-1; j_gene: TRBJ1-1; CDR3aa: CASSLVGTLKNTEAFF
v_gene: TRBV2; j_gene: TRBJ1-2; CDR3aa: CATKGDEWGYTF
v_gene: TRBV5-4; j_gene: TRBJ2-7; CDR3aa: CASSLLPQGSSSYEQYF
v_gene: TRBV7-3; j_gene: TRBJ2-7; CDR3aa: CASSLSGGEGLGEQYF
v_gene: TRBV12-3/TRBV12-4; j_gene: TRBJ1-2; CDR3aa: CASSPYAGGYTF
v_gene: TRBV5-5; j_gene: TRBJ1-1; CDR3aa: CASSLLEFTEAFF
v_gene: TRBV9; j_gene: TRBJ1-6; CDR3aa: CASSLRDNSPLHF
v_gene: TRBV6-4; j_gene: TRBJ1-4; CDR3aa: CASSLELGEKLFF
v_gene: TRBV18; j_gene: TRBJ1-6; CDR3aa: CASSPPPPGQQNSPLHF
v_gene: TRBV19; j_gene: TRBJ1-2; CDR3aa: CASSLRVPSGTLSGYTF